The source of this T cell receptor (beta chain) is a study of neurological immune-mediated disorders. Study results and limitations: With the multiple sclerosis repertoire cluster, neither clinical nor MRI features showed any association.

The unsorted libraries originated from 2 million PBMCs that had been stored at -80 C. TCRdb re-derived calls from the 5' RACE reads in MiXCR, one entry per CDR3 protein. The sample lists around 70,000 distinct CDR3 sequences; about 5% were seen once. Points on this clonotype: Its antigen is as yet unknown.

CDR3 length: 13 residues. CDR1 and CDR2 (germline): DFQATT, SNEGSKA (reference sequence). The V end lost 5 bases, the J end lost 2 bases, and 12 bases lay between the germline ends. The gene calls are TRBV20-1 and TRBJ1-1; possible D gene TRBD1, 5 bases. The receptor's source is a woman between 65 and 79 years old with multiple sclerosis. What was sequenced was PBMCs. The CDR3 DNA follows: TGCAGTGCTCCTTTTGGGGGAAACACTGAAGCTTTCTTT. This gives the protein CSAPFGGNTEAFF.